The 31 T cell receptor beta chains reported below all come from one sample, sequenced in a study of control samples from healthy donors and cancer patients. TCRdb's copy holds only in-frame clones and misses some; the assay was immunoSEQ multiplex PCR. The sample lists under 200,000 clones, around 94% occurring once. Sequencing was carried out using PBMCs. Source of these receptors: a man aged 60 to 75 with colorectal cancer.

The chain employs TRBV5-8 and TRBJ2-5; 8 bases are shared with TRBD1. Looked up from germline, CDR1 is SGHTS and CDR2 is YDEGEE. CDR3 length: 13 residues. V trimming: 7 bases; J trimming: 2 bases; junction bases outside the gene matches: 4. CDR3 loop: CASRRQGQETQYF. The CDR3, as DNA: TGTGCCAGCCGTCGACAGGGGCAAGAGACCCAGTACTTC.

The chain carries TRBV28 and TRBJ1-2; 10 bases map to TRBD1. Germline loops: CDR1 MDHEN, CDR2 SYDVKM. CDR3 size: 14 residues. With V trimmed by 6 bases and J by 7 bases, 8 bases remained unmatched. This CDR3 is CASRVSTGGGGYTF. The CDR3 bases are TGTGCCAGCAGGGTATCGACAGGGGGCGGTGGCTACACCTTC.

The V gene is TRBV27, the J gene TRBJ1-1; D is undetermined. Germline V gene sequence: CDR1 MNHEY, CDR2 SMNVEV (reference sequence). This CDR3 is built from 13 residues. V was cut by 5 bases and J by 5 bases, with 12 bases left in between. The CDR3, as DNA: TGTGCCAGCAGTCCCCCGGGTAGGACTGAAGCTTTCTTT. Its translation is CASSPPGRTEAFF.

This chain uses TRBV18 with TRBJ1-4, with 7 bases aligning to TRBD1. Germline lookup yields CDR1 KGHSH and CDR2 LQKENI. V was pared by 3 bases and J by 7 bases, with 8 bases of the junction left unmatched. The CDR3 sequence is 15 residues long. The CDR3 spells CASSPRTGESEKLFF. CDR3 sequence (DNA): TGTGCCAGCTCACCGAGGACAGGAGAAAGTGAAAAACTGTTTTTT.

The table lists this clone with a count of one. One end of the junction varies from germline; a read error may be responsible. The rearrangement links TRBV29-1 to TRBJ1-2, with unresolved D. Germline-derived CDR1 and CDR2 are SQVTM and ANQGSEA. The CDR3 sequence is 13 residues long. For the CDR3, the DNA is TGCAGCGTCGAAGGCCTCTCTTACTATGGCTACACCTTC. Encoded protein: CSVEGLSYYGYTF.

The chain combines TRBV28 with TRBJ1-2; TRBD1 matches 8 bases. The CDR3 contains 13 residues. Germline assignment: CDR1 MDHEN and CDR2 SYDVKM. Germline trimming cut 3 bases from V and 9 bases from J; bases unmatched to any gene: 6. CDR3 sequence reads: CASSLRTGISYTF. In DNA form, the CDR3 reads TGTGCCAGCAGTTTGCGGACAGGGATTAGCTACACCTTC.

This chain links TRBV19 with TRBJ1-2; 7 bases fit TRBD1. Trimming took 6 bases from V and 2 from J; bases not matched to a gene: 6. This CDR3 contains 14 residues. Germline CDR1 reads LNHDA; CDR2 reads SQIVND (reference sequence). The CDR3 nucleotides are TGTGCCAGTAGCGGGACAGCCGCCAACTATGGCTACACCTTC. Translated: CASSGTAANYGYTF.

The chain has TRBV27 and TRBJ1-2; 8 nucleotides match TRBD1. CDR1 and CDR2 from the germline V gene are MNHEY and SMNVEV (reference sequence). The CDR3 has 14 residues. V shed 5 bases, J shed 5 bases, and the junction held 7 bases outside the gene matches. The CDR3 protein is CASSPGQGLYGYTF. CDR3 DNA sequence: TGTGCCAGCAGTCCCGGACAGGGACTTTATGGCTACACCTTC.

This chain links TRBV5-6 with TRBJ2-4; D ambiguous. The V and J ends lost 1 base and 1 base respectively, with 9 bases between them. The CDR3 is 15 residues long. CDR1 is SGHDT and CDR2 is YYEEEE in the germline V gene. This CDR3 is CASSLLSSAKNIQYF. CDR3 sequence (DNA): TGTGCCAGCAGCTTGCTGTCATCGGCCAAAAACATTCAGTACTTC.

V and J are TRBV18 and TRBJ2-7, with D perhaps TRBD1 or TRBD2 (5 bases each). Trimming removed 3 bases at V and 2 bases at J, with 8 bases between. CDR3 length: 13 amino acids. Germline loops: CDR1 KGHSH, CDR2 LQKENI. CDR3 in DNA: TGTGCCAGCTCACCGGGGACCCCCTACGAGCAGTACTTC. Encoded protein: CASSPGTPYEQYF.

The CDR3 DNA follows: TGTGCCAGCAGACCGCCCGGGACAGCCAAAGGCTACACCTTC. Translation: CASRPPGTAKGYTF. The chain is built from TRBV6-5 and TRBJ1-2; 7 bases agree with TRBD1. Trimming removed 6 bases from V and 8 bases from J; junction bases left unmatched: 12. Germline lookup yields CDR1 MNHEY and CDR2 SVGAGI. CDR3 length equals 14 residues.

The CDR3 loop reads CAWSLSVGTDTQYF. The DNA for the CDR3 is TGTGCCTGGAGTTTGAGCGTAGGTACAGATACGCAGTATTTT. V and J are TRBV30 and TRBJ2-3; no definite D call. The CDR3 spans 14 residues. V was pared by 2 bases and J by 3 bases, with 12 bases between. Germline V gene data show CDR1 as GTSNPN and CDR2 as SVGIG (reference sequence).

Concerning this clone: A read error may produce the germline difference seen at one junction end. The chain joins TRBV12-3 or TRBV12-4 to TRBJ2-2, with D maybe TRBD2 (5 bases). CDR3 length: 13 amino acids. The CDR3 DNA follows: TGTGCCAGCAGTTTCGGCATTGCCGGGGAGCTGCTTTTT. It codes for CASSFGIAGELLF.

This chain joins TRBV29-1 and TRBJ1-3; no clear D. V was shortened by 4 bases and J by 0 bases, with 7 bases between the two germline ends. The CDR3 sequence is 13 residues long. Germline V gene data show CDR1 as SQVTM and CDR2 as ANQGSEA. DNA of the CDR3: TGCAGCGTTGCGGCGGACTCTGGAAACACCATATATTTT. Translated: CSVAADSGNTIYF. Supplemented by reference TRBV29-1 and TRBJ1-3, the full variable domain reads SAVISQKPSRDICQRGTSLTIQCQVDSQVTMMFWYRQQPGQSLTLIATANQGSEATYESGFVIDKFPISRPNLTFSTLTVSNMSPEDSSIYLCSVAADSGNTIYFGEGSWLTVV.

The chain recombines TRBV5-6 with TRBJ2-2; D is unresolved. The CDR3 spans 15 residues. The germline V gene has CDR1 SGHDT and CDR2 YYEEEE. Trimming took off 1 base at V and 4 bases at J, with 11 bases between the two ends. CDR3 amino acids: CASSLSQVPTGELFF. The CDR3 DNA sequence: TGTGCCAGCAGCTTGAGCCAGGTACCCACCGGGGAGCTGTTTTTT.

This clone occurred once. Other DNA sequences in this specimen translate into the identical CDR3. V is TRBV10-2 and J is TRBJ2-7, with D unresolved. In germline, CDR1 is WSHSY, CDR2 SAAADI. V was pared by 6 bases and J by 3 bases, with 6 bases between. This CDR3 comprises 11 residues. CDR3 loop: CASSEGYEQYF. CDR3 nucleotide sequence: TGCGCCAGCAGCGAAGGCTACGAGCAGTACTTC.

The gene calls are TRBV6-5 and TRBJ1-5; unclear D gene. With 6 bases removed from V and 3 bases from J, the gap between germline ends came to 12 bases. Germline V gives CDR1 MNHEY, CDR2 SVGAGI. The CDR3 sequence is 14 residues long. CDR3 region: CASSPSPTNQPQHF. The CDR3 bases are TGTGCCAGCAGCCCATCCCCAACCAATCAGCCCCAGCATTTT.

V usage is TRBV9 and J usage is TRBJ2-3; TRBD2 is a possible D gene (6 bases). This CDR3 is 16 amino acids long. Germline V gives CDR1 SGDLS, CDR2 YYNGEE. Trimming left V 0 bases short and J 1 base short, with 12 bases between. The CDR3 sequence is CASSVGASSGTDTQYF. Written as DNA, the CDR3 is TGTGCCAGCAGCGTAGGAGCCTCTAGCGGCACAGATACGCAGTATTTT.

The V gene is TRBV7-9, the J gene TRBJ2-3; no definite D call. From germline, CDR1 is SEHNR and CDR2 FQNEAQ (reference sequence). V was pared by 4 bases and J by 2 bases, with 7 bases between. This CDR3 region has 13 residues. The CDR3 DNA follows: TGTGCCAGCAGCTGGATCGTCACAGATACGCAGTATTTT. Residues: CASSWIVTDTQYF.

CDR3 region: CASTHSSVETQYF. The CDR3 DNA reads TGTGCCAGTACCCACTCATCGGTAGAGACCCAGTACTTC. This chain uses TRBV19 with TRBJ2-5; no firm D call. This CDR3 has 13 amino acids. Trimming shortened V by 7 bases and J by 4 bases, and 13 bases separated the two germline ends. Germline-derived CDR1 and CDR2 are LNHDA and SQIVND (reference sequence).

The chain recombines TRBV24-1 with TRBJ1-2; the D gene is possibly TRBD1 (5 bases). Germline V gene data show CDR1 as KGHDR and CDR2 as SFDVKD. V dropped 4 bases and J dropped 2 bases, with 10 bases sitting between them. The CDR3 totals 14 residues. The CDR3: CATSDGGPNYGYTF. DNA for the CDR3: TGTGCCACCAGTGACGGGGGTCCAAACTATGGCTACACCTTC.

The chain is built from TRBV2 and TRBJ2-1; D unclear. This CDR3 region has 15 residues. Deletions cut 6 bases from V and 0 bases from J, with 12 bases between. Per the germline V gene, CDR1 is SNHLY and CDR2 is FYNNEI. The CDR3 loop is CASSPSVSSYNEQFF. The CDR3 DNA follows: TGTGCCAGCAGCCCCTCAGTGAGCTCCTACAATGAGCAGTTCTTC. Full variable domain (missing parts from reference TRBV2 and TRBJ2-1): EPEVTQTPSHQVTQMGQEVILRCVPISNHLYFYWYRQILGQKVEFLVSFYNNEISEKSEIFDDQFSVERPDGSNFTLKIRSTKLEDSAMYFCASSPSVSSYNEQFFGPGTRLTVL.

This clone was counted once. The V and J genes are TRBV19 and TRBJ2-6; 11 bases line up with TRBD1. CDR3 length equals 18 residues. V dropped 5 bases and J dropped 0; count of bases not matched to a gene: 6. Germline V CDR1 and CDR2: LNHDA, SQIVND (reference sequence). In nucleotides, the CDR3 is TGTGCCAGTAGTGTCACCGGGACAGGGGGCTCTGGGGCCAACGTCCTGACTTTC. Residues: CASSVTGTGGSGANVLTF.

This sequence joins TRBV18 and TRBJ1-5; tentative D call: TRBD1 (5 bases). Germline assignment: CDR1 KGHSH and CDR2 LQKENI. V shed 3 bases and J shed 6 bases, with 12 bases lying between them. The CDR3 is made up of 14 amino acids. CDR3 DNA sequence: TGTGCCAGCTCACCGGGAGGGGTTGTTCAGCCCCAGCATTTT. The encoded protein is CASSPGGVVQPQHF.

The chain has TRBV30 and TRBJ1-2, with 7 bases aligning to TRBD1. Trimming cost V 2 bases and J 8 bases; bases outside gene matches: 14. Germline loops: CDR1 GTSNPN, CDR2 SVGIG (reference sequence). This CDR3 spans 15 amino acids. CDR3 in amino acids: CAWSTYRGALRGYTF. CDR3 DNA: TGTGCCTGGAGTACCTACAGGGGAGCTCTGCGGGGCTACACCTTC.

This clone was picked up one time. The rearrangement joins TRBV5-4 to TRBJ1-1; 10 bases fit TRBD1. The CDR3 is 13 amino acids. Trimming removed 4 bases from V and 5 bases from J; junction bases left unmatched: 2. Per the germline V gene, CDR1 is SGHNT and CDR2 is YYREEE (reference sequence). Written as DNA, the CDR3 is TGTGCCAGCAGCCGGACAGGGGGAACTGAAGCTTTCTTT. It codes for CASSRTGGTEAFF.

The chain is built from TRBV2 and TRBJ2-1, with TRBD2 matching 8 bases. Losses at the gene ends were 5 bases for V and 6 bases for J; bases not matched to a gene: 12. The germline V gene encodes CDR1 SNHLY and CDR2 FYNNEI. The CDR3 is 16 amino acids. The DNA of the CDR3 is TGTGCCAGCAGTAGGACGAGGGCGGGGGGCTTCAATGAGCAGTTCTTC. It yields the protein CASSRTRAGGFNEQFF.

This clone was found once. V usage is TRBV6-2 or TRBV6-3 and J usage is TRBJ1-1, with D unclear. Looked up from germline, CDR1 is MNHEY and CDR2 is SVGEGT. V gave up 5 bases and J gave up 2 bases, with 9 bases separating them. The CDR3 consists of 13 residues. As DNA, the CDR3 is TGTGCCAGCAGTAACCAACTAAACACTGAAGCTTTCTTT. As protein: CASSNQLNTEAFF.

This clone was seen just once. This sequence joins TRBV6-5 and TRBJ1-6; 9 bases agree with TRBD1. The CDR3 runs 15 residues. V dropped 4 bases and J dropped 7; count of bases not matched to a gene: 5. The germline V gene encodes CDR1 MNHEY and CDR2 SVGAGI. The CDR3 region is CASSSRTGVNSPLHF. CDR3 nucleotides: TGTGCCAGCAGTTCCAGGACAGGGGTAAATTCACCCCTCCACTTT.

This clone was counted a single time. The chain recombines TRBV30 with TRBJ1-3, with D unclear. This CDR3 has 13 residues. Germline CDR1 reads GTSNPN; CDR2 reads SVGIG (reference sequence). With 5 bases removed from V and 0 bases from J, the gap between germline ends came to 8 bases. This CDR3 is CAWGRNSGNTIYF. In DNA, the CDR3 is TGTGCCTGGGGACGTAACTCTGGAAACACCATATATTTT.

V is TRBV2 and J is TRBJ1-3; D might be TRBD1 (6 bases). This CDR3 region has 17 residues. CDR1 is SNHLY and CDR2 is FYNNEI in the germline V gene. Trimming took 6 bases from V and 1 from J, leaving 19 bases between them. The CDR3 DNA sequence: TGTGCCAGCAGAGCTTCCAGGGGCAATAGGTCTGGAAACACCATATATTTT. Its translation is CASRASRGNRSGNTIYF.